This TCR beta chain was documented in a study of T cells in Graves' hyperthyroidism and ophthalmopathy. Using RNA transcripts as the source, TCR beta CDR3 regions were amplified. The HTBI primer set served for first-round RT-PCR of the TCR CDR3. MiXCR, run by TCRdb on the multiplex PCR reads, gives a single entry per CDR3 protein. The sample has around 450,000 distinct CDR3 sequences, around 13% seen once. Study outcomes and limitations: Ophthalmopathy, which appeared later, was predicted by the model a median 6.5 months before onset. A model of 13 V-J features distinguished ophthalmopathy from stable hyperthyroidism.

This clonotype has a handful of counts. Its antigen is still unknown. The germline CDR1 and CDR2 sequences are MGHRA and YSYEKL. Trimming took 1 base from V and 4 from J; bases not matched to a gene: 16. The CDR3 extends over 20 amino acids. PBMCs were obtained from about 10 ml fresh peripheral blood. Input material: blood. The chain links TRBV4-1 to TRBJ1-5, with 10 bases lining up with TRBD1. The clonotype was recovered from a young woman with Graves' hyperthyroidism. CDR3 sequence (DNA): TGCGCCAGCAGCCAAGGGCCCTTTATCCGGGACAGGGGATTTAATCAGCCCCAGCATTTT. Amino acids: CASSQGPFIRDRGFNQPQHF.